The 6 T cell receptor beta chains below were found in one sample sequenced in a study of a mutant IDH1 vaccine in newly diagnosed glioma. These receptors' antigens are unknown. TCRdb's copy holds only in-frame clones and misses some; the assay was immunoSEQ multiplex PCR. The data contain about 51,000 clones, about three quarters of them singletons. This sample's time point: week 5, during vaccination. What each vaccine dose contained was 300 ug of mutant IDH1 20-mer peptide, accompanied by topical imiquimod. Material: PBMCs, obtained from a glioma patient whose treatment included an IDH1 peptide vaccine. These receptors were collected from a woman aged 40 to 50 with glioma.

The chain carries TRBV5-1 and TRBJ1-6, with D perhaps TRBD1 (6 bases). V lost 0 bases to trimming and J lost 10 bases, with 17 bases between them. Germline CDR1 reads SGHRS; CDR2 reads YFSETQ. The length of the CDR3 is 16 residues. The CDR3 sequence is CASSLAPGAGDSPLHF. Here the CDR3 DNA reads TGCGCCAGCAGCTTGGCTCCGGGGGCCGGGGACTCACCCCTCCACTTT.

This chain links TRBV5-1 with TRBJ2-5; 7 bases fit TRBD2. Losses at the gene ends were 2 bases for V and 5 bases for J; bases not matched to a gene: 15. The germline gives CDR1 SGHRS, CDR2 YFSETQ. The length of the CDR3 is 17 residues. CDR3 nucleotides: TGCGCCAGCAGCTTCGGGGACTACAAAACTACGGGGGAGACCCAGTACTTC. It encodes CASSFGDYKTTGETQYF.

This clone has only one observation. The chain links TRBV6-5 to TRBJ2-1; the D is unclear. The CDR3 is 13 residues long. The germline gives CDR1 MNHEY, CDR2 SVGAGI. V lost 2 bases, J lost 9 bases, and 11 bases lay in between. In nucleotides, the CDR3 is TGTGCCAGCAGTTACCGGAACATGGGTGAGCAGTTCTTC. Protein: CASSYRNMGEQFF.

The V and J genes are TRBV6-5 and TRBJ1-3; D is undetermined. V was shortened by 5 bases and J by 1 base, with 12 bases between the two germline ends. Germline CDR1 reads MNHEY; CDR2 reads SVGAGI. The CDR3 extends over 15 amino acids. Here the CDR3 DNA reads TGTGCCAGCAGTAGGTCGACGGCATCTGGAAACACCATATATTTT. Translation: CASSRSTASGNTIYF.

The J gene is TRBJ2-7, the V gene TRBV4-3; D ambiguous. Germline V lookup: CDR1 LGHNA, CDR2 YSLEER. V lost 0 bases, J lost 3 bases, and 18 bases lay in between. CDR3 length equals 17 residues. The DNA for the CDR3 is TGCGCCAGCAGCCAAGATCTTCGAAGTATCGGGTTCTACGAGCAGTACTTC. Its translation: CASSQDLRSIGFYEQYF.

The V gene is TRBV5-5, the J gene TRBJ2-7, with TRBD2 matching 7 bases. Losses at the gene ends were 0 bases for V and 0 bases for J; bases not matched to a gene: 0. CDR1 is SGHKS, CDR2 YYEKEE, per germline (reference sequence). The CDR3 extends over 14 amino acids. The CDR3 is CASSLGGGSYEQYF. As DNA, the CDR3 is TGTGCCAGCAGCTTGGGGGGGGGCTCCTACGAGCAGTACTTC.